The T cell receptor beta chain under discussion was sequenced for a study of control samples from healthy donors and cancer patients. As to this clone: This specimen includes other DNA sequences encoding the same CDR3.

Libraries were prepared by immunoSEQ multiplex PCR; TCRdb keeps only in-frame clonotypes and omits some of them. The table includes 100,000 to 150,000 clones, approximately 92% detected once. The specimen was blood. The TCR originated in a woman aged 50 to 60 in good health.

CDR3 sequence (DNA): TGCGCCAGCAGTCCGGGACAGGGGGTCGGCGGCTACACCTTC. It translates to CASSPGQGVGGYTF. The chain is built from TRBV10-2 and TRBJ1-2; 11 nucleotides align to TRBD1. CDR1 is WSHSY and CDR2 is SAAADI in the germline V gene. The length of the CDR3 is 14 residues. V gave up 5 bases and J gave up 8 bases; unmatched junction bases: 7.